This T cell receptor beta chain appears in the sequencing data of a study of early T cells in non-severe SARS-CoV-2 infection. Study details: From unsorted whole blood, bulk RNA was sequenced, and the chains remained unpaired. Study outcomes and limitations: The VDJdb matching leaned toward anti-spike CD8 responses and overlooked private and CD4 specificities.

The length of the CDR3 is 12 residues. Deletions cut 2 bases from V and 15 bases from J, with 14 bases between. This clonotype was seen many times. Its antigen is as yet unknown. The TCR library protocol was used to attach unique molecular identifiers. These identifiers were attached to individual cDNA molecules. A single record per CDR3 protein comes from TCRdb applying MiXCR to the 5' RACE reads. The data contain roughly 20,000 distinct CDR3 sequences, 4% of them singletons. Sequencing was performed on whole blood. The chain carries TRBV12-3 or TRBV12-4 and TRBJ2-1; D might be TRBD1 (6 bases). The sequence came from an adult who was a healthcare worker with PCR-confirmed SARS-CoV-2 infection or an uninfected control (not recorded which). The CDR3 nucleotides read TGTGCCAGCAGTTTAATGCAGGGACAACCGTTCTTC. Its translation: CASSLMQGQPFF.